The rows below give T cell receptor beta chains drawn from one sample of a study of T cells in Graves' hyperthyroidism and ophthalmopathy. In TCRdb, the multiplex PCR reads were re-called with MiXCR into one record per CDR3 protein. Among about 400,000 distinct CDR3 sequences listed, approximately 14% were seen once. What was sequenced was blood. The source is a woman between 18 and 29 years old with Graves' hyperthyroidism that later progressed to Graves' ophthalmopathy. The conserved cysteine and the conserved F or W are not part of the CDR3 here. Fields, in order: V gene, CDR3 protein.

v_call: TRBV24-1; cdr3_aa: ATSDPLPRGDEQF
v_call: TRBV2; cdr3_aa: ASKPGSNSPLH
v_call: TRBV30; cdr3_aa: AWSEKARSSGNTIY
v_call: TRBV3-1; cdr3_aa: ASSQGSNIQY
v_call: TRBV7-9; cdr3_aa: ASSLRRSSSYEQY
v_call: TRBV6-6; cdr3_aa: ASSYSNYNEQF
v_call: TRBV12-3/TRBV12-4; cdr3_aa: ASTPWGGGEAF
v_call: TRBV12-3/TRBV12-4; cdr3_aa: ASSLGTSGGGDTQY
v_call: TRBV5-1; cdr3_aa: ASSPTGGALDEQF
v_call: TRBV18; cdr3_aa: ASSPRENKYLYGYT
v_call: TRBV3-1; cdr3_aa: ASSQVEEKLF
v_call: TRBV20-1; cdr3_aa: SAAERYQETQF
v_call: TRBV18; cdr3_aa: ASSPIRLEGTDTQY
v_call: TRBV24-1; cdr3_aa: ATSDSGGVAVYNEQF
v_call: TRBV24-1; cdr3_aa: ATSDSGVQGQGTGELF
v_call: TRBV20-1; cdr3_aa: SATDTGLAESSYNEQF
v_call: TRBV2; cdr3_aa: ASSERGTGTYEQY
v_call: TRBV9; cdr3_aa: ASSGPSGRGDNEQF
v_call: TRBV20-1; cdr3_aa: SAPGGAAAYGYT
v_call: TRBV20-1; cdr3_aa: SARAQRENNEQF
v_call: TRBV2; cdr3_aa: ASSSAGQYSTDTQY
v_call: TRBV6-1; cdr3_aa: ASSGARRDRSYNEQF
v_call: TRBV11-2; cdr3_aa: ASSLGMGQGSYEQY
v_call: TRBV2; cdr3_aa: ASRGRSIVRDEQY
v_call: TRBV2; cdr3_aa: ASSDRFLYEQY
v_call: TRBV28; cdr3_aa: ASSLGRGGNEQF
v_call: TRBV10-1; cdr3_aa: ASLEENTEAF
v_call: TRBV7-9; cdr3_aa: ASSQGETNYGYT
v_call: TRBV7-9; cdr3_aa: ASSGAGQGYSPLH
v_call: TRBV7-7; cdr3_aa: ASSLGLAGEGELF
v_call: TRBV7-2; cdr3_aa: ASSLAGSGRRFYEQY
v_call: TRBV20-1; cdr3_aa: SARDVTGTSGRAVF
v_call: TRBV30; cdr3_aa: AWSLFAYEQY
v_call: TRBV20-1; cdr3_aa: SARDPGQSSGANVLT
v_call: TRBV6-1; cdr3_aa: ASSDFPGTSGRASEQF
v_call: TRBV4-1; cdr3_aa: ASSQVARGVGNQPQH
v_call: TRBV6-1; cdr3_aa: ASSAQGADQPQH
v_call: TRBV20-1; cdr3_aa: SARLGSRVPDEQY
v_call: TRBV29-1; cdr3_aa: SVARRGQGAIGEQF
v_call: TRBV19; cdr3_aa: ASSTGQGASQPQH
v_call: TRBV7-2; cdr3_aa: ASSQGRGNTGELF
v_call: TRBV20-1; cdr3_aa: SGTSGRGGELF
v_call: TRBV7-9; cdr3_aa: ASSPKWTSGPAYEQY
v_call: TRBV27; cdr3_aa: ASSLSKAPYNEQF
v_call: TRBV18; cdr3_aa: ASYGTAGANVLT
v_call: TRBV5-1; cdr3_aa: ASSLRGTGAGGYT
v_call: TRBV7-2; cdr3_aa: ASSRGGNYEQY
v_call: TRBV7-9; cdr3_aa: ASSQRTSGRMNNEQF